This entry lists 29 T cell receptor beta chains sequenced from one sample in a study of T cells expressing NK-cell markers (TCRdb year 2020). Libraries were made using 5' RACE. TCRdb shows the sequencer as Illumina HiSeq 2000. TCRdb reprocessed the reads, so every CDR3 protein sequence counts as one entry and DNA is not shown. The sample table records about 430,000 distinct CDR3 sequences. The ten largest clones add up to 1.4% to 1.5% of the sample. Sequencing was done on a sample of blood T cells: a sorted CD56 or NKG2C T cell subset, CD4+ or CD8+ T cells, or bulk PBMC T cells (not recorded which). These receptors all come from a woman in her forties or fifties in good health. Donor details come from another sample of the same person, matched by shared clones.

The chain links TRBV12-3 or TRBV12-4 to TRBJ2-1. The CDR3 runs to 14 residues. CDR3 sequence reads: CASRELASYNEQFF.

The chain couples TRBV12-3 or TRBV12-4 to TRBJ2-3; TCRdb calls TRBD2, which cannot be checked without DNA. This CDR3 spans 18 amino acids. The CDR3 loop reads CASSLGVGGGYVTDTQYF.

The V call is TRBV12-3 or TRBV12-4, the J call TRBJ2-1; lacking DNA, the TRBD1 call made by TCRdb goes unchecked. The CDR3 is 13 residues long. CDR3 in amino acids: CASRKRGYNEQFF.

V usage is TRBV7-3 and J usage is TRBJ2-7. Germline V lookup: CDR1 SGHTA, CDR2 FQGTGA. The CDR3 is 13 amino acids. CDR3 protein: CASSLTEVGEQYF.

This rearrangement joins TRBV7-2 to TRBJ2-1; lacking DNA, the TRBD2 call made by TCRdb goes unchecked. This CDR3 comprises 12 residues. Germline CDR1 reads SGHTA; CDR2 reads FQGNSA. The CDR3 here is CASSRTSREQFF. Full variable domain (outside the CDR3, taken from reference TRBV7-2 and TRBJ2-1): GAGVSQSPSNKVTEKGKDVELRCDPISGHTALYWYRQSLGQGLEFLIYFQGNSAPDKSGLPSDRFSAERTGGSVSTLTIQRTQQEDSAVYLCASSRTSREQFFGPGTRLTVL.

The rearrangement joins TRBV15 to TRBJ2-4. Germline CDR1 is LNHNV and CDR2 is YYDKDF (reference sequence). The length of the CDR3 is 13 residues. The CDR3 here is CATSRGGENIQYF.

The chain links TRBV12-3 or TRBV12-4 to TRBJ2-3; TCRdb outputs TRBD2, but without DNA this stays unchecked. The CDR3 sequence is 21 residues long. The CDR3 here is CASSINPGLAGGGAETDTQYF.

This chain joins TRBV5-1 and TRBJ2-5; without DNA, the TCRdb call of TRBD1 cannot be checked. The CDR3 consists of 15 residues. Germline loops: CDR1 SGHRS, CDR2 YFSETQ. Here the CDR3 reads CASSLAGTDQETQYF.

The CDR3 spells CASKGDSRKFF. This chain uses TRBV25-1 with TRBJ2-1; TCRdb names TRBD1, which stays unverified in the absence of DNA. The length of the CDR3 is 11 residues. Germline V gene sequence: CDR1 MGHDK, CDR2 SYGVNS.

This chain links TRBV5-4 with TRBJ1-5; TCRdb picks TRBD1, but there is no DNA to check that call. The germline CDR1 and CDR2 sequences are SGHNT and YYREEE (reference sequence). CDR3 size: 14 residues. The CDR3 spells CASSSKGANQPQHF. The whole variable domain, filled in from reference TRBV5-4 and TRBJ1-5, reads ETGVTQSPTHLIKTRGQQVTLRCSSQSGHNTVSWYQQALGQGPQFIFQYYREEENGRGNFPPRFSGLQFPNYSSELNVNALELDDSALYLCASSSKGANQPQHFGDGTRLSIL.

V is TRBV30 and J is TRBJ1-4. CDR3 length: 12 amino acids. The germline V gene encodes CDR1 GTSNPN and CDR2 SVGIG (reference sequence). CDR3 region: CAWSPRGNKLFF.

J is TRBJ1-2 and V is TRBV29-1. Germline V gene sequence: CDR1 SQVTM, CDR2 ANQGSEA. The CDR3 consists of 12 residues. The CDR3 spells CSVDVGNYGYTF.

The CDR3: CASSWILPLYNEQFF. V is TRBV6-2 or TRBV6-3 and J is TRBJ2-1; TCRdb's D call of TRBD2 is untestable without DNA. Looked up from germline, CDR1 is MNHEY and CDR2 is SVGEGT. The CDR3 contains 15 residues.

The chain combines TRBV10-3 with TRBJ2-7; TCRdb picks TRBD2, but there is no DNA to check that call. The CDR3 consists of 15 residues. Germline lookup yields CDR1 ENHRY and CDR2 SYGVKD. The CDR3 here is CAITPKRDLGGEQYF.

The chain recombines TRBV19 with TRBJ2-2; TCRdb calls TRBD2, which cannot be checked without DNA. This CDR3 comprises 14 residues. Germline CDR1 reads LNHDA; CDR2 reads SQIVND (reference sequence). This chain's CDR3 is CASRTREGLGELFF.

V is TRBV7-8 and J is TRBJ2-5; the D call from TCRdb, TRBD2, cannot be confirmed without DNA. This CDR3 has 16 residues. CDR1 is SGHVS and CDR2 is FQNEAQ in the germline V gene. CDR3: CASSQGLRIGEETQYF.

V usage is TRBV9 and J usage is TRBJ1-5; the D call of TRBD1 rests on TCRdb alone, since no DNA is present to check it. The CDR3 loop spans 14 amino acids. The germline CDR1 and CDR2 sequences are SGDLS and YYNGEE. The CDR3 sequence: CASSAGTAGQPQHF. Supplemented by reference TRBV9 and TRBJ1-5, the full variable domain reads DSGVTQTPKHLITATGQRVTLRCSPRSGDLSVYWYQQSLDQGLQFLIQYYNGEERAKGNILERFSAQQFPDLHSELNLSSLELGDSALYFCASSAGTAGQPQHFGDGTRLSIL.

The chain has TRBV11-2 and TRBJ2-3. This CDR3 has 14 residues. Germline CDR1 and CDR2: SGHAT and FQNNGV. CDR3 in amino acids: CASRGTIHLNTQYF. The whole variable domain, remainder taken from reference TRBV11-2 and TRBJ2-3, is EAGVAQSPRYKIIEKRQSVAFWCNPISGHATLYWYQQILGQGPKLLIQFQNNGVVDDSQLPKDRFSAERLKGVDSTLKIQPAKLEDSAVYLCASRGTIHLNTQYFGPGTRLTVL.

This rearrangement joins TRBV20-1 to TRBJ2-7; as DNA is missing, the TRBD2 call by TCRdb cannot be tested. The germline gives CDR1 DFQATT, CDR2 SNEGSKA (reference sequence). The CDR3 is 13 amino acids. CDR3 residues: CSASSGLATEQYF.

The chain is built from TRBV27 and TRBJ2-3; TCRdb outputs TRBD1, but without DNA this stays unchecked. Looked up from germline, CDR1 is MNHEY and CDR2 is SMNVEV (reference sequence). CDR3 length: 14 residues. CDR3 loop: CASSRQGFADTQYF.

V usage is TRBV12-3 or TRBV12-4 and J usage is TRBJ1-5. The length of the CDR3 is 13 residues. CDR3 loop: CASSQGGWQPQHF.

The chain joins TRBV6-6 to TRBJ2-1; with no DNA, the TCRdb D assignment of TRBD1 cannot be verified. CDR3 length equals 12 residues. The germline V gene encodes CDR1 MNHNY and CDR2 SVGAGI (reference sequence). The CDR3 here is CASSYFPGEQFF.

V usage is TRBV9 and J usage is TRBJ2-2; TCRdb returns TRBD2, unconfirmable since there is no DNA. The CDR3 runs to 16 residues. Germline assignment: CDR1 SGDLS and CDR2 YYNGEE. The CDR3 reads CASSASTSGRTGELFF.

The chain is built from TRBV2 and TRBJ2-7; TCRdb picks TRBD2, but there is no DNA to check that call. This CDR3 has 15 amino acids. Germline loops: CDR1 SNHLY, CDR2 FYNNEI. CDR3 protein: CASILQPEGTYEQYF. The variable domain in full, with the rest retrieved from reference TRBV2 and TRBJ2-7, is EPEVTQTPSHQVTQMGQEVILRCVPISNHLYFYWYRQILGQKVEFLVSFYNNEISEKSEIFDDQFSVERPDGSNFTLKIRSTKLEDSAMYFCASILQPEGTYEQYFGPGTRLTVT.

The chain carries TRBV6-1 and TRBJ1-5. The germline gives CDR1 MNHNS, CDR2 SASEGT. This CDR3 region has 13 residues. This CDR3 is CASSEAGRQPQHF.

The rearrangement uses TRBV3-1 and TRBJ1-4. The germline V gene has CDR1 LGHDT and CDR2 YNNKEL (reference sequence). The CDR3 totals 17 residues. The CDR3 sequence: CASSQEVLITANEKLFF.

The rearrangement links TRBV9 to TRBJ2-3; TCRdb names TRBD1, which stays unverified in the absence of DNA. The CDR3 loop spans 14 amino acids. The germline V gene encodes CDR1 SGDLS and CDR2 YYNGEE. The CDR3 here is CASSDPGTADTQYF.

This chain uses TRBV24-1 with TRBJ2-1; TCRdb outputs TRBD2, but without DNA this stays unchecked. Germline V lookup: CDR1 KGHDR, CDR2 SFDVKD. This CDR3 comprises 16 residues. CDR3 protein: CATSDFCGRASDEQFF.

The gene calls are TRBV5-1 and TRBJ2-5. CDR3 length: 14 amino acids. Germline lookup yields CDR1 SGHRS and CDR2 YFSETQ. The CDR3: CASSFIRGEETQYF.